Listed below are T cell receptor beta chains from one sample, sequenced in a study of T cell repertoires in cytomegalovirus infection. A single record per CDR3 protein comes from TCRdb applying MiXCR to the reads. The repertoire holds tens of thousands of distinct CDR3 sequences, with 20% as singletons. No antigen is known for these receptors. Sequences were obtained from PBMCs, sequenced either directly or after in vitro stimulation (not recorded which). The receptors originated from a human donor in good health (CMV status not recorded). Some clones in this sample may be carry-over from other donors' samples. CDR3s include the opening cysteine and the closing phenylalanine or tryptophan. The D gene is left open where the match is weak. The listing skips clone size in some rows; elsewhere it reads once, few, many or a size class.

TRBV5-5	-	-	TRBJ1-3	TGTGCCAGCAGCTTGGGAGGAGAAAACACCATATATTTT	CASSLGGENTIYF
TRBV7-2	few	TRBD2	TRBJ2-4	TGTGCCAGCAGCTCGGGACTAGCGGGTCAGTACTTC	CASSSGLAGQYF
TRBV27	-	TRBD2	TRBJ2-2	TGTGCCAGCAGCTGGAGACTAGCGGGCACCGGGGAGCTGTTTTTT	CASSWRLAGTGELFF
TRBV5-6	-	TRBD1	TRBJ1-1	TGTGCCAGCAGCTGGGGGACAGGGCGGGCCACTGAAGCTTTCTTT	CASSWGTGRATEAFF
TRBV27	many	-	TRBJ1-2	TGTGCCAGCAGTTTATCGTCTGCTGCCTATGGCTACACCTTC	CASSLSSAAYGYTF
TRBV6-2/TRBV6-3	many	TRBD1	TRBJ2-5	TGTGCCAGCATCCAACGACAGGGTTTCCAAGAGACCCAGTACTTC	CASIQRQGFQETQYF
TRBV4-2	-	TRBD1	TRBJ2-3	TGTGCCAGCAGCCAAGATTGGGACAGGGACGGCACAGATACGCAGTATTTT	CASSQDWDRDGTDTQYF
TRBV7-6	few	TRBD2	TRBJ2-2	TGTGCCAGCAGCTTAGTCGGATCCGCGGGAGGTCCCGGGGAGCTGTTTTTT	CASSLVGSAGGPGELFF
TRBV12-3/TRBV12-4	few	-	TRBJ2-2	TGTGCCAGCGGCCCGGTGGGTGCCGGGGAGCTGTTTTTT	CASGPVGAGELFF
TRBV20-1	-	-	TRBJ2-2	TGCAGTGCTAGAGTGGCGAACACCGGGGAGCTGTTTTTT	CSARVANTGELFF
TRBV28	few	-	TRBJ1-2	TGTGCCAGCAGTTTGGGGGTTCCCGATGGCTACACCTTC	CASSLGVPDGYTF
TRBV7-2	few	-	TRBJ2-3	TGTGCCAGCAGCTTAGCAGCGGGCTTCACAGATACGCAGTATTTT	CASSLAAGFTDTQYF
TRBV6-8	few	-	TRBJ1-2	TGTGCCAGCAGTTATGGTCAGGGGTTGGGTGGCTACACCTTC	CASSYGQGLGGYTF
TRBV7-2	many	TRBD2	TRBJ2-3	TGTGCCAGCAGCTTAGGCGGCGGGGGGTTCACAGATACGCAGTATTTT	CASSLGGGGFTDTQYF